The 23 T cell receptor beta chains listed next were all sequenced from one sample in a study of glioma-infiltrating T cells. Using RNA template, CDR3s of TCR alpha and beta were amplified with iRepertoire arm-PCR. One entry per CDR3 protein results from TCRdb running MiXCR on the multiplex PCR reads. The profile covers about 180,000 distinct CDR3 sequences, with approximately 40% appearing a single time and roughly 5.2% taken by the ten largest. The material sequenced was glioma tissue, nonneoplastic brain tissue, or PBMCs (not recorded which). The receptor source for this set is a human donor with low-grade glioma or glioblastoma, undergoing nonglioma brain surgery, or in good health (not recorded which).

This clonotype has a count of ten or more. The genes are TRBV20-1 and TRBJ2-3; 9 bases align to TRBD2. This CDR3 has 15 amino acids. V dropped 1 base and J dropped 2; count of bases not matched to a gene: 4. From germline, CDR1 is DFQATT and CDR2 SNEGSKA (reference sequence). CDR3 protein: CSARGTSGFTDTQYF. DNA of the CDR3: TGCAGTGCTAGAGGCACTAGCGGGTTCACAGATACGCAGTATTTT.

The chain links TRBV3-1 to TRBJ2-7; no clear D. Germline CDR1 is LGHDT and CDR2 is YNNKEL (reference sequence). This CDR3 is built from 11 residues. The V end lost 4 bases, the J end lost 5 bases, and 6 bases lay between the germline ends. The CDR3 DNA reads TGTGCCAGCAGCCTGACCCACGAGCAGTACTTC. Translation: CASSLTHEQYF.

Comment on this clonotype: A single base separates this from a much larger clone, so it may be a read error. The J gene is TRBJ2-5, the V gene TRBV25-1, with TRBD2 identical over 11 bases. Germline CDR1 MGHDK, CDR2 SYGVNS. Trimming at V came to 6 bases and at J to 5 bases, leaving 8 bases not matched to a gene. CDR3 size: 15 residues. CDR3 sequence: CASSLGLAGSETQYF. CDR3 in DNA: TGTGCCAGCAGCCTAGGACTAGCGGGTTCTGAGACCCAGTACTTC.

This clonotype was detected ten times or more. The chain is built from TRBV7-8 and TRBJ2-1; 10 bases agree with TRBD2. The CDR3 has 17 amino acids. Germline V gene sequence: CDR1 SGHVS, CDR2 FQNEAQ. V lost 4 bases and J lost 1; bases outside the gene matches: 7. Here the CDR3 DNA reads TGTGCCAGCAGCTCGGCCGGGACTAGCGTTTCCTACAATGAGCAGTTCTTC. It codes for CASSSAGTSVSYNEQFF. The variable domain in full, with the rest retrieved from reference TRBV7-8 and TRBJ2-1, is GAGVSQSPRYKVAKRGQDVALRCDPISGHVSLFWYQQALGQGPEFLTYFQNEAQLDKSGLPSDRFFAERPEGSVSTLKIQRTQQEDSAVYLCASSSAGTSVSYNEQFFGPGTRLTVL.

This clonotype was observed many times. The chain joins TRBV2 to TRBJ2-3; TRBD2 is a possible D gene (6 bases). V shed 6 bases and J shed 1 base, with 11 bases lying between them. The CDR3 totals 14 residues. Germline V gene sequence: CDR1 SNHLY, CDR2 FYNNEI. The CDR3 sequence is CASSGDWGTDTQYF. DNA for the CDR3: TGTGCCAGCAGCGGGGACTGGGGCACAGATACGCAGTATTTT. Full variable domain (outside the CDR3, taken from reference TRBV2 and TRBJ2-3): EPEVTQTPSHQVTQMGQEVILRCVPISNHLYFYWYRQILGQKVEFLVSFYNNEISEKSEIFDDQFSVERPDGSNFTLKIRSTKLEDSAMYFCASSGDWGTDTQYFGPGTRLTVL.

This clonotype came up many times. Here the CDR3 reads CASSLLGNEQFF. CDR3 DNA: TGTGCCAGCAGTTTATTGGGGAATGAGCAGTTCTTC. V gene TRBV27 combines with J gene TRBJ2-1; D is undetermined. The CDR3 has 12 amino acids. Trimming removed 1 base at V and 7 bases at J, with 5 bases between. Germline CDR1 is MNHEY and CDR2 is SMNVEV (reference sequence).

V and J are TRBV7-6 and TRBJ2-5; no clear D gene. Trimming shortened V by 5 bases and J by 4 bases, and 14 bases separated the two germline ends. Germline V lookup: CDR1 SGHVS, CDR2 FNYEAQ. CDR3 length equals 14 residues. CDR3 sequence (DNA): TGTGCCAGCAGCCAGTCTGGTAGTATAGAGACCCAGTACTTC. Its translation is CASSQSGSIETQYF.

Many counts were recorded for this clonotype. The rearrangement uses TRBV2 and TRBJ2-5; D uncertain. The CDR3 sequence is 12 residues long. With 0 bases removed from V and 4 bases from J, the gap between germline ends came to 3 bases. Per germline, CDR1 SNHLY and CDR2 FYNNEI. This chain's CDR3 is CASSEAGETQYF. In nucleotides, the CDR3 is TGTGCCAGCAGTGAAGCGGGAGAGACCCAGTACTTC.

The CDR3 is CASSIIGSGVRQPQHF. In nucleotides, the CDR3 is TGTGCCAGTAGTATAATAGGCTCGGGGGTGCGACAGCCCCAGCATTTT. V usage is TRBV19 and J usage is TRBJ1-5; D perhaps matches TRBD1 (5 bases). The CDR3 is 16 residues long. Germline V gene sequence: CDR1 LNHDA, CDR2 SQIVND (reference sequence). The V and J ends lost 2 bases and 7 bases respectively, with 18 bases between them.

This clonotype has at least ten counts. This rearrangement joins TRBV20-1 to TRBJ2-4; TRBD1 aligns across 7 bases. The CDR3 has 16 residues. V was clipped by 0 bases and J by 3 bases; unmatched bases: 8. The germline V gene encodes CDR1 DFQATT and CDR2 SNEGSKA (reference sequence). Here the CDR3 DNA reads TGCAGTGCTAGAGATACCGGGACAGTGGGCAAAAACATTCAGTACTTC. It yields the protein CSARDTGTVGKNIQYF.

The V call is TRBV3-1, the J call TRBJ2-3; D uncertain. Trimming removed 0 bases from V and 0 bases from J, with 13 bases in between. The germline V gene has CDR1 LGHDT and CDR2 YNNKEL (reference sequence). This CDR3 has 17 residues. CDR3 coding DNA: TGTGCCAGCAGCCAAGATCGCAGCGTGGCCAGCACAGATACGCAGTATTTT. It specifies CASSQDRSVASTDTQYF.

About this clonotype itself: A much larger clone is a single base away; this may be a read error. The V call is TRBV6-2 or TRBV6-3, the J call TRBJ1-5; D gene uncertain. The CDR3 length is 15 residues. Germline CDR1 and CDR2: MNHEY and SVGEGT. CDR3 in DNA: TGTGCCAGCAGTGTCGCCGGGAGCAGCAATCAGACCCAGCATTTT. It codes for CASSVAGSSNQTQHF.

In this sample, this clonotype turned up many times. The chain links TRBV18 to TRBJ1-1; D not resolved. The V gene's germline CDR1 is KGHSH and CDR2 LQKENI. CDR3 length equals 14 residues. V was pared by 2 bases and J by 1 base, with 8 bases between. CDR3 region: CASSPTSSNTEAFF. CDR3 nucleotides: TGTGCCAGCTCACCAACGTCCTCGAACACTGAAGCTTTCTTT. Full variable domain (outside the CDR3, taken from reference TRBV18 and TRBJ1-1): NAGVMQNPRHLVRRRGQEARLRCSPMKGHSHVYWYRQLPEEGLKFMVYLQKENIIDESGMPKERFSAEFPKEGPSILRIQQVVRGDSAAYFCASSPTSSNTEAFFGQGTRLTVV.

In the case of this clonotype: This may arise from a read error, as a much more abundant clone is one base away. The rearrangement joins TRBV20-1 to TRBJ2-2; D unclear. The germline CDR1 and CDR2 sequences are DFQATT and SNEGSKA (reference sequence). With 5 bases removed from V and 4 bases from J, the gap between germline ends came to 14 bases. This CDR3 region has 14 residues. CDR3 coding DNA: TGCAGTGCTGAACCTGAGGTGTTCACCGGGGAGCTGTTTTTT. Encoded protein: CSAEPEVFTGELFF.

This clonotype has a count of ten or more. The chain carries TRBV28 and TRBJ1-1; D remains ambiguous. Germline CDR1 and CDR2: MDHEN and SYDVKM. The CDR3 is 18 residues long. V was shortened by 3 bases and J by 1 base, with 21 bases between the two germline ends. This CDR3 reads CASSLFTFPIRKNTEAFF. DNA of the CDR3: TGTGCCAGCAGTTTGTTCACATTCCCAATCAGGAAGAACACTGAAGCTTTCTTT.

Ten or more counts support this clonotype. The CDR3 sequence: CATSRAGGPTSGRETQYF. In DNA form, the CDR3 reads TGTGCCACCAGCAGAGCGGGAGGCCCGACTAGCGGGAGAGAGACCCAGTACTTC. The chain uses TRBV15 and TRBJ2-5; TRBD2 aligns across 12 bases. Germline CDR1 LNHNV, CDR2 YYDKDF (reference sequence). The CDR3 totals 18 residues. J was trimmed by 4 bases and V by 1 base; bases with no gene match: 10.

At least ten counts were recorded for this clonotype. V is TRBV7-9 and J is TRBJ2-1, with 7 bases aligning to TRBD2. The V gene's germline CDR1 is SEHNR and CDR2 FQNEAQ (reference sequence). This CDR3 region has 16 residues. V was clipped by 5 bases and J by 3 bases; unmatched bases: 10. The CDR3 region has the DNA TGTGCCAGCAGCACAACCGGGACTACAATCTACAATGAGCAGTTCTTC. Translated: CASSTTGTTIYNEQFF.

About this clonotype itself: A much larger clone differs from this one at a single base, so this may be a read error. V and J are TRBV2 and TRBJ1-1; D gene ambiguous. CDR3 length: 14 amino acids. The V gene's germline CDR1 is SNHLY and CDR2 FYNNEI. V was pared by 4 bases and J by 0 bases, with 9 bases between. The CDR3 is CASSGQFMNTEAFF. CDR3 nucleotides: TGTGCCAGCAGTGGTCAGTTCATGAACACTGAAGCTTTCTTT.

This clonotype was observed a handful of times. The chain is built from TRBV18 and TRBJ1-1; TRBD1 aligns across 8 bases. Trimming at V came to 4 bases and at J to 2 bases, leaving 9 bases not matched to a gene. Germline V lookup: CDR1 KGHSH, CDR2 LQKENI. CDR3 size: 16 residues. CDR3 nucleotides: TGTGCCAGCTCACAGACAGGGGCTATGGGAAACACTGAAGCTTTCTTT. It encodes CASSQTGAMGNTEAFF.

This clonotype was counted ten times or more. The CDR3 nucleotides read TGTGCCAGCGGGAGCAATCAGCCCCAGCATTTT. Translating it yields CASGSNQPQHF. The chain combines TRBV28 with TRBJ1-5; D call uncertain. The CDR3 runs to 11 residues. In germline, CDR1 is MDHEN, CDR2 SYDVKM. Trimming stripped 8 bases from V and 1 base from J, with 3 bases between.

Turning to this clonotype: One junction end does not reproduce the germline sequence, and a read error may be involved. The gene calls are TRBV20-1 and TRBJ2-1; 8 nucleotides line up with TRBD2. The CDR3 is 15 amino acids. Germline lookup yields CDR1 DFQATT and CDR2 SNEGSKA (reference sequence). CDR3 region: CSAPEGSSGNNKQFF. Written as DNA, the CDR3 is TGCAGTGCTCCTGAGGGTAGTAGCGGGAACAATAAGCAGTTCTTC.

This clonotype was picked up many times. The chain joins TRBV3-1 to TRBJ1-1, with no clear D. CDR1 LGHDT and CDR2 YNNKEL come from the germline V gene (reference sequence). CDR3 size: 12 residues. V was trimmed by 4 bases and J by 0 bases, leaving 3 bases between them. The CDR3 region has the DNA TGTGCCAGCAGCCTCCTGAACACTGAAGCTTTCTTT. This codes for CASSLLNTEAFF.

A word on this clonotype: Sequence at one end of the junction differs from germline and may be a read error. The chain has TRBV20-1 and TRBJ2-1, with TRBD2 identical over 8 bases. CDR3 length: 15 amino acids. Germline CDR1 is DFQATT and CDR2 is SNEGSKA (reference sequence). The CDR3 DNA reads TGCAGTCCTAGAAGCGGGAGTGATAACTACAATGAGCAGTTCTTC. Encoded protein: CSPRSGSDNYNEQFF.